The clone carrying this TCR beta chain appeared a few times. Its antigen is unknown. Deletions cut 7 bases from V and 0 bases from J, with 12 bases between. Germline assignment: CDR1 SQVTM and CDR2 ANQGSEA. The CDR3 sequence is 13 residues long. These data originate in a study of response to subunit inactivated influenza vaccine. Study-wide points: The authors suggested that few new T cells are recruited per seasonal influenza vaccination.

TCRdb re-derived calls from the RT-PCR reads in MiXCR, one entry per CDR3 protein. The table lists about 570,000 distinct CDR3 sequences, around 11% of them singletons, with 10% in the top ten. The origin of this receptor is a man aged 50 to 60 who received an inactivated influenza vaccine. V and J are TRBV29-1 and TRBJ1-1; possible D gene TRBD1, 6 bases. The sequenced sample was PBMCs from blood, obtained on the day of vaccination. CDR3 DNA sequence: TGCAGCGCCAACAGGGCTCTGAACACTGAAGCTTTCTTT. The encoded protein is CSANRALNTEAFF.